In this sample, the clone carrying this TCR beta chain turned up many times. Its antigen remains unknown. The data originate from a study of breast tumors, draining lymph nodes, adjacent tissues. TCRdb redid the calling of the multiplex PCR reads with MiXCR, one entry per CDR3 protein. The sample holds around 170,000 distinct CDR3 sequences, roughly a third seen once. Axillary draining lymph nodes of breast cancer patients supplied the node samples. Notes on the study in general: The lymph node origin of tumor T cells was framed as consistent with a hypothesis, not demonstrated. Luminal-like breast cancer showed significantly greater tumor-nontumor repertoire similarity than basal-like breast cancer did.

Germline assignment: CDR1 SGDLS and CDR2 YYNGEE. The CDR3 totals 16 residues. Trimming removed 4 bases at V and 5 bases at J, with 21 bases between. The TCR was taken from a female donor with breast cancer. Some clones in this sample may be carry-over from other donors' samples. Specimen: axillary lymph node tissue. J is TRBJ2-5 and V is TRBV9; weak D call: TRBD2 (6 bases). The CDR3 region is CASSPGGSSVIETQYF. In DNA form, the CDR3 reads TGTGCCAGCAGCCCTGGAGGGTCTTCGGTTATTGAGACCCAGTACTTC. The variable domain in full, with the rest retrieved from reference TRBV9 and TRBJ2-5, is DSGVTQTPKHLITATGQRVTLRCSPRSGDLSVYWYQQSLDQGLQFLIQYYNGEERAKGNILERFSAQQFPDLHSELNLSSLELGDSALYFCASSPGGSSVIETQYFGPGTRLLVL.